This TCR beta chain comes out of a study of blood T cell repertoires in COVID-19. About the research overall: From T cells, B-cell-depleted T cells, or PBMCs came the material, which was cDNA or gDNA.

Using immunoSEQ multiplex PCR, the repertoire was profiled, and TCRdb retains in-frame clones only, with some absent. The repertoire holds about 180,000 clones, with around 90% as singletons. With 1 base removed from V and 3 bases from J, the gap between germline ends came to 15 bases. This CDR3 has 16 residues. CDR1 LGHNA and CDR2 YSLEER come from the germline V gene. V usage is TRBV4-3 and J usage is TRBJ1-2, with D possibly TRBD1 on 6 matching bases. This clonotype was sampled from a woman in her forties or fifties with acute or convalescent COVID-19. The sample consisted of peripheral blood. The CDR3 DNA follows: TGCGCCAGCAGCCAAGTCGGTGGGGGCTCAGACTATGGCTACACCTTC. It yields the protein CASSQVGGGSDYGYTF.